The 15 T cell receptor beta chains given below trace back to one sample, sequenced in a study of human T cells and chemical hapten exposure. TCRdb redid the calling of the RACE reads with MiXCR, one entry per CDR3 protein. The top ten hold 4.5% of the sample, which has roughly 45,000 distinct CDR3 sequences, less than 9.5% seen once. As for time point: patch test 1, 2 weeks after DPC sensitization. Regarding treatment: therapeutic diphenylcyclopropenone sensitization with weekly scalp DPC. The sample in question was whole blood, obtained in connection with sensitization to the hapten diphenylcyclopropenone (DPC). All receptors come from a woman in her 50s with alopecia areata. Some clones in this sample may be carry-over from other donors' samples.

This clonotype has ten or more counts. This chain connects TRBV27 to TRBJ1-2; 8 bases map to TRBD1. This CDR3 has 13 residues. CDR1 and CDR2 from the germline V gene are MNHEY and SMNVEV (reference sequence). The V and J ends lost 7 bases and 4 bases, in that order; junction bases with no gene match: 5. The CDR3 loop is CASKLGQGYGYTF. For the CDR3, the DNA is TGTGCCAGCAAGCTCGGACAGGGCTATGGCTACACCTTC.

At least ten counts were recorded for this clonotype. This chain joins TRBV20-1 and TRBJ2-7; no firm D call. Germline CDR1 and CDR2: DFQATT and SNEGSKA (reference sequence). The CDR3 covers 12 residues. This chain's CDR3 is CSLLTRNYEQYF. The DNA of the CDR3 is TGCTCCCTACTCACCCGAAACTACGAGCAGTACTTC.

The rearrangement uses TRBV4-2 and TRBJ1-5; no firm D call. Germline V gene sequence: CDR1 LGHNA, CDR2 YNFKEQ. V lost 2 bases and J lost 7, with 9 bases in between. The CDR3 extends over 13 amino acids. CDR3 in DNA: TGTGCCAGCAGCCAACAGATTGGGCAGCCCCAGCATTTT. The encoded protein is CASSQQIGQPQHF.

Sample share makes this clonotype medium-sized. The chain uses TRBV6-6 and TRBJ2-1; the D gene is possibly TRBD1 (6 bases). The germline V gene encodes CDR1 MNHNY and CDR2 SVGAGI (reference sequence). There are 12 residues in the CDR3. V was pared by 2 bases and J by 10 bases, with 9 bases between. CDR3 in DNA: TGTGCCAGCAGTTACAACAGGGAGGAGCAGTTCTTC. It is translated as CASSYNREEQFF.

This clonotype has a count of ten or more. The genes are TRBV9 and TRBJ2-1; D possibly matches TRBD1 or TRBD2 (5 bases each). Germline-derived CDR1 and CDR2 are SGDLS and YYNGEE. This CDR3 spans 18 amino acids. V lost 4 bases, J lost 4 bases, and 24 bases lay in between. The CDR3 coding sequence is TGTGCCAGCAGCCCCGCCACGGGGACCCAGCTCGGGTACAATGAGCAGTTCTTC. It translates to CASSPATGTQLGYNEQFF. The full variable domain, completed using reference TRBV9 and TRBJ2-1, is DSGVTQTPKHLITATGQRVTLRCSPRSGDLSVYWYQQSLDQGLQFLIQYYNGEERAKGNILERFSAQQFPDLHSELNLSSLELGDSALYFCASSPATGTQLGYNEQFFGPGTRLTVL.

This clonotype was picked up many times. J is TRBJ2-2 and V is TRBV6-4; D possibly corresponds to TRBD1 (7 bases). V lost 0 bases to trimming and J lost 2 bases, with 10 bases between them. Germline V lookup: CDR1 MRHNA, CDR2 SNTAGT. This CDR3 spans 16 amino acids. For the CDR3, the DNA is TGTGCCAGCAGTGACTCGCGGGACAGAAACACCGGGGAGCTGTTTTTT. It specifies CASSDSRDRNTGELFF.

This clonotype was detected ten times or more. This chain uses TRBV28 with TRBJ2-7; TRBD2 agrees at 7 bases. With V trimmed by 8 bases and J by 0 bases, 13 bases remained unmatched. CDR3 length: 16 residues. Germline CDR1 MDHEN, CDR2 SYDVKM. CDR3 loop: CASLPPAGPSSYEQYF. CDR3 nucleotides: TGTGCCAGCTTACCCCCAGCGGGACCGAGCTCCTACGAGCAGTACTTC.

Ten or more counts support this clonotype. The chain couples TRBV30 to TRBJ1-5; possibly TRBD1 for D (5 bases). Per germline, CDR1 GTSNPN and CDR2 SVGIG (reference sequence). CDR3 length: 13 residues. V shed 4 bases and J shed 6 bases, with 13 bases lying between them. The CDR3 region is CAWMAGWGQPQHF. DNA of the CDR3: TGTGCCTGGATGGCAGGGTGGGGTCAGCCCCAGCATTTT.

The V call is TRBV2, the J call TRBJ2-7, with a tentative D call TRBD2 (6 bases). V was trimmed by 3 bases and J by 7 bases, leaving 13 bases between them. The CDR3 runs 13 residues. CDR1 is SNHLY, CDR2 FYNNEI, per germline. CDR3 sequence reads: CASSEEGAGEQYF. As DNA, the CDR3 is TGTGCCAGCAGTGAGGAGGGAGCTGGGGAGCAGTACTTC.

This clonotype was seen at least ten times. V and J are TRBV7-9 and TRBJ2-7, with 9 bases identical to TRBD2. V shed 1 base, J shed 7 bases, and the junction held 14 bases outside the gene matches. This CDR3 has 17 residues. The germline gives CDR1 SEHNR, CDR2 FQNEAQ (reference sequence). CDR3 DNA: TGTGCCAGCAGCTTAGTAGCATTGCGGGAGGGCCTGGGGGAGCAGTACTTC. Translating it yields CASSLVALREGLGEQYF.

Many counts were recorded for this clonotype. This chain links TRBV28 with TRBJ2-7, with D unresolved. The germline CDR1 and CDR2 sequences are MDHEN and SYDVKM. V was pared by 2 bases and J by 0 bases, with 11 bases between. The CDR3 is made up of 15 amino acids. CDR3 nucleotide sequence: TGTGCCAGCAGTTTAGGGTTAGGGCCCTCCTACGAGCAGTACTTC. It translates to CASSLGLGPSYEQYF. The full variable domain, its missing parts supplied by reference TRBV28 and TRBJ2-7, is DVKVTQSSRYLVKRTGEKVFLECVQDMDHENMFWYRQDPGLGLRLIYFSYDVKMKEKGDIPEGYSVSREKKERFSLILESASTNQTSMYLCASSLGLGPSYEQYFGPGTRLTVT.

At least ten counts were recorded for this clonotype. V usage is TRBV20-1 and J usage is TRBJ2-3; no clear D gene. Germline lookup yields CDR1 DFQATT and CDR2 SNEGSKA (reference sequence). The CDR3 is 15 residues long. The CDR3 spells CSQKAAVLIEGTQYF. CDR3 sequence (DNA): TGCAGCCAGAAGGCGGCGGTGCTTATAGAAGGGACGCAGTATTTT.

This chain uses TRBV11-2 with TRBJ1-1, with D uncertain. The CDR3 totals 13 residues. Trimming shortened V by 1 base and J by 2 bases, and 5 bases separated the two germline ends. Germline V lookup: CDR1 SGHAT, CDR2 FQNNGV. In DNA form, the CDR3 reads TGTGCCAGCAGCTTAGGTTCCAACACTGAAGCTTTCTTT. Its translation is CASSLGSNTEAFF.

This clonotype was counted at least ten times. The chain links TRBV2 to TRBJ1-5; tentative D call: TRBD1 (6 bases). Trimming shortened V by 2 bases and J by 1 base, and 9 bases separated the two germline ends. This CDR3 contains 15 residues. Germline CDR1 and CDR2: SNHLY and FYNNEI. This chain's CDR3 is CASSENRASNQPQHF. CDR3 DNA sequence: TGTGCCAGCAGTGAAAACAGGGCAAGCAATCAGCCCCAGCATTTT.

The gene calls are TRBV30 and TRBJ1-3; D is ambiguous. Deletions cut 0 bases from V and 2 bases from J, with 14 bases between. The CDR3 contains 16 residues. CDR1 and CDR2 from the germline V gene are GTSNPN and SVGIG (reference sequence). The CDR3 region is CAWSVHQDPPGNTIYF. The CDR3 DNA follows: TGTGCCTGGAGTGTACACCAGGACCCCCCTGGAAACACCATATATTTT.